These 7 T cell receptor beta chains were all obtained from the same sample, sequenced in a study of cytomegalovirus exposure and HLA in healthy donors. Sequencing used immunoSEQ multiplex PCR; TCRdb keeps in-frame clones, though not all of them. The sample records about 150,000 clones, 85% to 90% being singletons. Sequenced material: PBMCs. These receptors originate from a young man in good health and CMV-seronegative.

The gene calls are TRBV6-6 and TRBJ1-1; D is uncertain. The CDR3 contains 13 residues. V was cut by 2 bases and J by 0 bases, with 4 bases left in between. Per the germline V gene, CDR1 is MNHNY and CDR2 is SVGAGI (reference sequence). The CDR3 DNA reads TGTGCCAGCAGTTACGCGCTGAACACTGAAGCTTTCTTT. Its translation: CASSYALNTEAFF.

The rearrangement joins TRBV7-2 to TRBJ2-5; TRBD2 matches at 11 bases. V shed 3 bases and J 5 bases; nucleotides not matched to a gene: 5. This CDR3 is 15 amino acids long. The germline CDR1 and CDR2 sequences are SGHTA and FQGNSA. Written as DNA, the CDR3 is TGTGCCAGCAGCTTCTCGACTAGCGGGGTTGAGACCCAGTACTTC. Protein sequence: CASSFSTSGVETQYF.

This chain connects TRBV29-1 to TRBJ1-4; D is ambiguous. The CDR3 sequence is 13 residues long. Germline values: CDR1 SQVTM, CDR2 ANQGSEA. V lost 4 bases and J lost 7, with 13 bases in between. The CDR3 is CSVGYRVGEKLFF. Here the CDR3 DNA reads TGCAGCGTTGGTTACAGAGTCGGTGAAAAACTGTTTTTT.

The CDR3 protein is CASSEGTGGFIFYGYTF. CDR3 in DNA: TGCGCCAGCAGCGAGGGGACAGGGGGTTTCATATTCTATGGCTACACCTTC. The chain carries TRBV5-1 and TRBJ1-2; 11 bases align to TRBD1. The trim removed 4 bases at V and 4 bases at J, leaving 12 bases unmatched. The V gene's germline CDR1 is SGHRS and CDR2 YFSETQ. The CDR3 extends over 17 amino acids.

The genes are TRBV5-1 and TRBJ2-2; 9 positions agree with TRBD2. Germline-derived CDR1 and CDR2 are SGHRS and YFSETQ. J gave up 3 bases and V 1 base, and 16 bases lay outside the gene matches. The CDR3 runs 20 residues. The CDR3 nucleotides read TGCGCCAGCAGCTTGCTACCCGGTAGCGGGAGTAGGCGAGACACCGGGGAGCTGTTTTTT. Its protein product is CASSLLPGSGSRRDTGELFF.

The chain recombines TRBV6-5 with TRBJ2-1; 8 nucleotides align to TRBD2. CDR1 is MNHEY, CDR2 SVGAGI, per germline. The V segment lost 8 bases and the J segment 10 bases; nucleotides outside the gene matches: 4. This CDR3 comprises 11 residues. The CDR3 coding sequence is TGTGCCAGCGCCGGGGGGGGAGAGCAGTTCTTC. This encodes CASAGGGEQFF.

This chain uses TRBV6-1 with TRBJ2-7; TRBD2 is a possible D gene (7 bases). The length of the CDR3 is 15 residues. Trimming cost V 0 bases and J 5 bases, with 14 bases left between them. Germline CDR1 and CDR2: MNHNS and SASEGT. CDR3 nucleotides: TGTGCCAGCAGTGAAGCGCTAGGGGGGGTTAACGAGCAGTACGTC. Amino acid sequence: CASSEALGGVNEQYV.